This TCR beta chain emerged from a study of Ad26.COV2.S vaccination and SARS-CoV-2 variants. In germline, CDR1 is LNHDA, CDR2 SQIVND (reference sequence). Germline trimming cut 5 bases from V and 3 bases from J; bases unmatched to any gene: 6. The CDR3 loop spans 14 amino acids. Sequencing was performed with immunoSEQ multiplex PCR; in TCRdb, only in-frame clones are kept and a portion is missing. The table includes 300,000 to 400,000 clones, around 89% detected once. The sample's treatment: roughly 20 received Ad26.COV2.S at low or high dose, single or two shots; 5 received placebo; per-sample allocation not given. Each sample was drawn 63 days after the first injection (of vaccine or placebo).

This sequence originates from a person aged 18 to 65 who received the Ad26.COV2.S COVID-19 vaccine or a placebo. V and J are TRBV19 and TRBJ1-1, with 7 bases identical to TRBD1. This sample comprised peripheral blood, obtained in a trial of Ad26.COV2.S vaccine versus placebo. This chain's CDR3 is CASSLSQGHTEAFF. In DNA, the CDR3 is TGTGCCAGTAGTCTTTCACAGGGGCACACTGAAGCTTTCTTT.